This TCR beta chain was captured by sequencing in a study of shared clonotypes between healthy human individuals. Study findings and constraints: The study found 4.5% to 6% of naive CD4 clonotypes shared across a handful of donors.

Points on this clone: Its antigen remains unidentified.

Sequencing was performed with immunoSEQ multiplex PCR; in TCRdb, only in-frame clones are kept and a portion is missing. Counted here are over a million clones, 95% to 99% occurring once; the ten biggest clones make up 0.45%. The CDR3 contains 13 residues. Germline lookup yields CDR1 SNHLY and CDR2 FYNNEI. Trimming took off 4 bases at V and 0 bases at J, with 6 bases between the two ends. Sequenced sample: naive CD4+ T cells sorted from blood. The subset: CD45RA+ positively selected. The receptor was isolated from a man aged 25-40 years in good health. The rearrangement links TRBV2 to TRBJ1-1; D remains ambiguous. The CDR3 reads CASSASLNTEAFF. The CDR3 region has the DNA TGTGCCAGCAGTGCAAGCTTGAACACTGAAGCTTTCTTT.